The 2 T cell receptor beta chains below were found in one sample sequenced in a study of shared clonotypes between healthy human individuals. Assay used: immunoSEQ multiplex PCR; TCRdb lists only in-frame clones, some missing. The table has roughly 2,000,000 clones, 93% seen once; the top ten hold around 1.7%. Naive CD8 cells lacked CD45RO and underwent positive selection for CCR7, leaving out terminally differentiated effector memory CD45RA+ cells. The sequenced sample was naive CD8+ T cells from PBMCs. The receptors originated from a man aged 18 to 29 in good health. Some clones in this sample may be carry-over from other donors' samples.

The chain uses TRBV7-6 and TRBJ1-1, with 10 bases matching TRBD1. The CDR3 contains 18 residues. From germline, CDR1 is SGHVS and CDR2 FNYEAQ. The V gene end was trimmed by 5 bases and the J gene end by 6 bases; junction bases not matched to a gene: 18. The CDR3 nucleotides are TGTGCCAGCAGCCCCCTCGGACAGGGGGGACTACCGAGCCCTGAAGCTTTCTTT. Residues: CASSPLGQGGLPSPEAFF.

Comments on this clone: The same CDR3 is also encoded by other DNA sequences in this sample. The V gene is TRBV4-1, the J gene TRBJ2-7; 11 bases match TRBD2. Germline V gene data show CDR1 as MGHRA and CDR2 as YSYEKL. CDR3 length: 15 residues. Trimming at V came to 4 bases and at J to 2 bases, leaving 4 bases not matched to a gene. DNA for the CDR3: TGCGCCAGCAGCCCCTTAGCGGGAGGGACCTACGAGCAGTACTTC. This encodes CASSPLAGGTYEQYF.